Listed here are 18 T cell receptor beta chains from one sample, sequenced in a study of blood T cell repertoires in COVID-19. The assay was immunoSEQ multiplex PCR, and TCRdb's table has in-frame clones only and misses some. The table has 80,000 or so clones, roughly 81% seen once. Material: peripheral blood. The receptors stem from a man aged 60 to 75 with COVID-19, enrolled during active disease.

This chain joins TRBV29-1 and TRBJ2-1; 8 nucleotides agree with TRBD2. Germline-derived CDR1 and CDR2 are SQVTM and ANQGSEA. The CDR3 extends over 15 amino acids. Trimming cost V 4 bases and J 4 bases; bases outside gene matches: 9. The CDR3: CSVVMGTRRYNEQFF. The CDR3 coding sequence is TGCAGCGTTGTGATGGGGACTAGGCGGTACAATGAGCAGTTCTTC.

The chain is built from TRBV6-1 and TRBJ1-5; TRBD1 agrees at 9 bases. The J segment lost 9 bases and the V segment lost 3 bases, leaving 6 bases of the junction unmatched. Germline CDR1 is MNHNS and CDR2 is SASEGT. The CDR3 length is 14 residues. This CDR3 reads CASSDRDRDGPQHF. The CDR3 nucleotides read TGTGCCAGCAGTGACCGGGACAGGGATGGGCCCCAGCATTTT.

The rearrangement joins TRBV11-2 to TRBJ2-7; D unclear. The CDR3 has 14 amino acids. V was pared by 0 bases and J by 4 bases, with 10 bases between. Per germline, CDR1 SGHAT and CDR2 FQNNGV. The CDR3 nucleotides are TGTGCCAGCAGCTTAGAGGAGCTCCTTTACGAGCAGTACTTC. It translates to CASSLEELLYEQYF.

The J gene is TRBJ1-2, the V gene TRBV5-1; 8 nucleotides agree with TRBD1. Germline CDR1 reads SGHRS; CDR2 reads YFSETQ. The CDR3 covers 14 residues. J was trimmed by 4 bases and V by 0 bases; bases with no gene match: 2. The DNA of the CDR3 is TGCGCCAGCAGCTTGGAGGACAGGGCCTATGGCTACACCTTC. As protein: CASSLEDRAYGYTF.

This clone was counted between two and nine times. The V gene is TRBV30, the J gene TRBJ1-2; D is ambiguous. Germline-derived CDR1 and CDR2 are GTSNPN and SVGIG (reference sequence). V dropped 0 bases and J dropped 8 bases, with 19 bases sitting between them. The CDR3 is 15 residues long. The CDR3 sequence is CAWSVLGRNSEGYTF. In nucleotides, the CDR3 is TGTGCCTGGAGTGTACTTGGTCGGAACTCGGAGGGCTACACCTTC.

The table lists this clone with a few counts. This chain uses TRBV10-3 with TRBJ1-2; 11 bases match TRBD1. This CDR3 has 15 amino acids. V trimming: 2 bases; J trimming: 7 bases; junction bases outside the gene matches: 6. Germline CDR1 and CDR2: ENHRY and SYGVKD. The CDR3 sequence is CAISEPGTGGIGYTF. The CDR3 coding sequence is TGTGCCATCAGTGAGCCCGGGACAGGGGGGATTGGCTACACCTTC.

This chain links TRBV5-1 with TRBJ2-4, with a possible D match to TRBD1 (6 bases). Germline V gives CDR1 SGHRS, CDR2 YFSETQ. The CDR3 runs 15 residues. The V gene lost 0 bases and the J gene lost 10 bases, with 17 bases spanning the gap. The CDR3 reads CASSLGQAVGTIQYF. Written as DNA, the CDR3 is TGCGCCAGCAGCTTGGGACAGGCGGTAGGAACAATTCAGTACTTC.

The rearrangement joins TRBV13 to TRBJ1-2; D not resolved. The V end was cut by 5 bases, the J end by 8 bases, with 15 bases between. The germline gives CDR1 PRHDT, CDR2 FYEKMQ (reference sequence). The CDR3 loop spans 13 amino acids. Here the CDR3 DNA reads TGTGCCAGCAGCCAAAGAATGATGAGGGGCTACACCTTC. As protein: CASSQRMMRGYTF.

The CDR3 nucleotides are TGTGCCAGTAGTATGGGGGGACAGCCCCAGCATTTT. Translated, it gives CASSMGGQPQHF. The chain is built from TRBV19 and TRBJ1-5; perhaps TRBD1 as D (5 bases). Trimming removed 3 bases at V and 7 bases at J, with 7 bases between. There are 12 residues in the CDR3. The germline CDR1 and CDR2 sequences are LNHDA and SQIVND (reference sequence).

This clone was recorded once. CDR3 bases: TGTGCCAGCGCTACTAGCGGGTTTCTCCCCGGCGCAGATACGCAGTATTTT. Amino acids: CASATSGFLPGADTQYF. The chain joins TRBV7-6 to TRBJ2-3, with 9 bases matching TRBD2. The CDR3 consists of 17 residues. V was pared by 8 bases and J by 4 bases, with 16 bases of the junction left unmatched. Per germline, CDR1 SGHVS and CDR2 FNYEAQ.

This rearrangement joins TRBV7-9 to TRBJ2-3, with a weak D call TRBD1 (6 bases). From germline, CDR1 is SEHNR and CDR2 FQNEAQ (reference sequence). The CDR3 is made up of 14 amino acids. V lost 5 bases, J lost 5 bases, and 14 bases lay in between. This chain's CDR3 is CASSPGDVIDTQYF. Written as DNA, the CDR3 is TGTGCCAGCAGCCCAGGGGATGTGATAGATACGCAGTATTTT.

This rearrangement joins TRBV21-1 to TRBJ2-7; the tabulated D call, TRBD2, remains unverified against the DNA. TRBV21-1 is termed a pseudogene. The CDR3 is 22 amino acids. Here the CDR3 DNA reads TGTGCCAGCAAAACTCGGAGCAGATCCGGGACTAGCGGGGTTGTTAACTCCTACGAGCAGTACTTC. This translates into CASKTRSRSGTSGVVNSYEQYF.

This chain connects TRBV29-1 to TRBJ1-5; no firm D call. The V and J ends lost 5 bases and 4 bases respectively, with 12 bases between them. The CDR3 runs 13 residues. Germline values: CDR1 SQVTM, CDR2 ANQGSEA. CDR3 DNA: TGCAGCGTTTCTGAGCAGGCTAATCAGCCCCAGCATTTT. Its protein is CSVSEQANQPQHF.

CDR3 nucleotide sequence: TGCAGTGCTAGTGGGCAGGGGGAGACCCAGTACTTC. It specifies CSASGQGETQYF. The V call is TRBV20-1, the J call TRBJ2-5, with D possibly TRBD1 on 6 matching bases. The CDR3 totals 12 residues. Trimming shortened V by 3 bases and J by 5 bases, and 10 bases separated the two germline ends. Germline V gene data show CDR1 as DFQATT and CDR2 as SNEGSKA (reference sequence).

V usage is TRBV11-1 and J usage is TRBJ1-2, with D unclear. Germline V CDR1 and CDR2: SGHAT, FQDESV (reference sequence). This CDR3 contains 13 residues. V was shortened by 3 bases and J by 8 bases, with 13 bases between the two germline ends. The CDR3 coding sequence is TGTGCCAGCAGCTTCGGCCCCGGGGAAGGCTACACCTTC. This translates into CASSFGPGEGYTF. The complete variable domain, with remaining parts taken from reference TRBV11-1 and TRBJ1-2, reads EAEVAQSPRYKITEKSQAVAFWCDPISGHATLYWYRQILGQGPELLVQFQDESVVDDSQLPKDRFSAERLKGVDSTLKIQPAELGDSAMYLCASSFGPGEGYTFGSGTRLTVV.

The rearrangement joins TRBV5-4 to TRBJ2-1; 14 nucleotides agree with TRBD2. This CDR3 is 20 amino acids long. V lost 3 bases, J lost 0 bases, and 11 bases stayed unmatched. Germline V gene data show CDR1 as SGHNT and CDR2 as YYREEE (reference sequence). As DNA, the CDR3 is TGTGCCAGCAGCTCTAAACAGGGACTAGCGGGGGTTGGCTCCTACAATGAGCAGTTCTTC. Its translation is CASSSKQGLAGVGSYNEQFF.

The V gene is TRBV19, the J gene TRBJ2-4; perhaps TRBD1 as D (5 bases). This CDR3 region has 15 residues. From germline, CDR1 is LNHDA and CDR2 SQIVND (reference sequence). The V gene lost 6 bases and the J gene lost 5 bases, with 17 bases spanning the gap. This CDR3 is CASSRVLGRENIQYF. The CDR3 DNA is TGTGCCAGTAGCCGAGTTTTAGGCAGGGAAAACATTCAGTACTTC.

The chain recombines TRBV30 with TRBJ2-3; 9 nucleotides align to TRBD2. The CDR3 has 15 amino acids. The germline gives CDR1 GTSNPN, CDR2 SVGIG (reference sequence). The CDR3, as DNA: TGTGCGTGTGGGGGTGGAGCGGGGGGAGCAGATACGCAGTATTTT. This gives the protein CACGGGAGGADTQYF.